These T cell receptor beta chains were read from a single sample in a study of blood T cells in healthy people across ages. TCRdb re-analysed the 5' RACE reads in MiXCR, keeping a single row per CDR3 protein. The profile covers about 680,000 distinct CDR3 sequences, with around 48% appearing a single time and approximately 32% taken by the ten largest. Sequences were obtained from blood. The receptors originated from a woman aged 60-75 years in good health. The CDR3 runs from the conserved cysteine through the conserved F or W.

v_call	j_call	cdr3_aa
TRBV9	TRBJ2-7	CVSSPRGSEQYF
TRBV6-4	TRBJ2-6	CASSDGGAGANVLTF
TRBV4-2	TRBJ1-2	CASSQDIAGHYTF
TRBV9	NA	CASSVATVSSYNEQYF
TRBV24-1	NA	CATSDSGLAGSNEQYF
TRBV7-2	NA	CASSLGTGAGNEQYF
TRBV7-8	TRBJ1-2	CASRLGDKNYGYTF
TRBV10-3	TRBJ2-6	CAISDEGSGANVLTF
TRBV11-2	TRBJ2-3	CASSLRGHSIKREPVTDTQYF
TRBV7-6	TRBJ2-1	CASSLDGTGTYNEQFF
TRBV7-2	TRBJ2-1	CASSLVGQGYYEQFF
TRBV2	TRBJ1-4	CASRQDSNEELFF
TRBV20-1	TRBJ1-3	CSAPDRVSGNTIYF
TRBV25-1	TRBJ2-2	CASSGTQGTGELFF
TRBV10-3	TRBJ2-3	CAISEREHTGTQYF
TRBV18	TRBJ2-5	CASSPRRDRDQETQYF
TRBV7-3	TRBJ2-3	CASSLGTSGGSTDTQYF
TRBV7-3	TRBJ1-2	CASSLTPGTSDGYTF
TRBV20-1	TRBJ2-1	CSRSTGRTNEQFF
TRBV5-1	TRBJ2-7	CASSSQGNSYEQYF
TRBV4-2	TRBJ1-6	CASSQGRLNSPLHF
TRBV5-1	TRBJ1-1	CASSFSLGQGGTEAFF
TRBV7-2	TRBJ2-3	CASSNIRSLGDTQYF
TRBV6-1	TRBJ2-7	CASSNRDRGYEQYF
TRBV29-1	TRBJ2-7	CSVDGTTWGSYEQYF
TRBV24-1	TRBJ2-3	CATSDRLADPTDTQYF
TRBV3-1	TRBJ2-5	CASSPSKGGGETQYF
TRBV15	TRBJ2-5	CATSGESGTQYF
TRBV20-1	TRBJ2-7	CSARTPVPRAYEQYF
TRBV7-9	TRBJ2-5	CASSLDLGTQYF
TRBV6-1	TRBJ2-1	CASSEGIAWTHNEQFF
TRBV9	TRBJ2-6	CASSPTPGSGANVLTF
TRBV29-1	TRBJ2-3	CSAPGLAGTDTQYF
TRBV25-1	TRBJ1-2	CASSLGGDFGGYTF
TRBV12-3/TRBV12-4	TRBJ2-7	CASGAFGSYEQYF
TRBV5-1	TRBJ2-5	CASSLRGQGSGETQYF
TRBV11-1	TRBJ1-5	CASSLGFGERQGAQQRTQPQHF
TRBV21-1	TRBJ1-2	CASSIPGGQGANYGYTF
TRBV5-5	TRBJ1-2	CASSATGDLRYTF
TRBV7-9	TRBJ2-2	CASGTGLNTGELFF
TRBV24-1	TRBJ2-5	CATSDSSGGTQYF
TRBV20-1	NA	CSAVGTSGGSYEQYF
TRBV28	TRBJ2-1	CASSLARAANFNEQFF
TRBV7-2	TRBJ2-7	CASSSVGGQEQYF
TRBV20-1	TRBJ2-3	CSARDSTGTDTQYF
TRBV24-1	TRBJ2-1	CATSDPTGAGSYNEQFF
TRBV21-1	TRBJ1-1	CASSPEDRGLKNTEAFF
TRBV12-3/TRBV12-4	TRBJ2-3	CASSPLESTDTQYF
TRBV4-2	TRBJ1-4	CASSQGPDRDGEKLFF
TRBV25-1	TRBJ1-1	CASVGRDTEAFF